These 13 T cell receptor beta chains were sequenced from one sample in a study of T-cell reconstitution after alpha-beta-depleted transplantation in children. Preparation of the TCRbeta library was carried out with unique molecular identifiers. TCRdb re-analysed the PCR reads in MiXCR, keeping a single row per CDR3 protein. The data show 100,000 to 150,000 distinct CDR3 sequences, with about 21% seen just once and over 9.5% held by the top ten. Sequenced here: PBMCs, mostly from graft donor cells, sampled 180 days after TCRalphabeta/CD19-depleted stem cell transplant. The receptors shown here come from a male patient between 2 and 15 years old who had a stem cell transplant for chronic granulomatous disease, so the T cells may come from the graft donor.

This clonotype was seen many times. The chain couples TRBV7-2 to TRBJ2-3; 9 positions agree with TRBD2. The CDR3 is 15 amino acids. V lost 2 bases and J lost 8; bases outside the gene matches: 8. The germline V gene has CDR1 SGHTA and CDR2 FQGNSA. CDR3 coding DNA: TGTGCCAGCAGCTTACTTTCTAGCGGGGAAGTTACGCAGTATTTT. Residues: CASSLLSSGEVTQYF.

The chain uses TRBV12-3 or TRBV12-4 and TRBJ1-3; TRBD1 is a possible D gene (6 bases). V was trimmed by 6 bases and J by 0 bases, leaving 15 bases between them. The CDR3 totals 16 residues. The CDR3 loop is CASSPYGQFSGNTIYF. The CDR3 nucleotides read TGTGCCAGCAGCCCTTATGGACAGTTCTCTGGAAACACCATATATTTT.

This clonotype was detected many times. In DNA form, the CDR3 reads TGTGCCACCAGCAGGAGGGATCCTGGGGCCAACGTCCTGACTTTC. Translating gives CATSRRDPGANVLTF. The gene calls are TRBV15 and TRBJ2-6; possible D gene TRBD2, 5 bases. The length of the CDR3 is 15 residues. The V gene's germline CDR1 is LNHNV and CDR2 YYDKDF (reference sequence). V was clipped by 3 bases and J by 2 bases, with 8 bases between them.

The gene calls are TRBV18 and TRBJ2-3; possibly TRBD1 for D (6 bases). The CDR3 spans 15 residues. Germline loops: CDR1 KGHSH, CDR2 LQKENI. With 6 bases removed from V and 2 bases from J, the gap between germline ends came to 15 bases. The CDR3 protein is CASSPDRLLTDTQYF. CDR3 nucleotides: TGTGCCAGCTCCCCGGACAGACTCCTCACAGATACGCAGTATTTT.

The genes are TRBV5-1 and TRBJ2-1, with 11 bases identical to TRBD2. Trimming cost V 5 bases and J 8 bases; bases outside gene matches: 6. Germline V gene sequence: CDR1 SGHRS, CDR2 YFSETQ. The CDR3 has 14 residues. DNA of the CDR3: TGCGCCAGCAGTACTAGCGGGGGAGTACATGAGCAGTTCTTC. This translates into CASSTSGGVHEQFF.

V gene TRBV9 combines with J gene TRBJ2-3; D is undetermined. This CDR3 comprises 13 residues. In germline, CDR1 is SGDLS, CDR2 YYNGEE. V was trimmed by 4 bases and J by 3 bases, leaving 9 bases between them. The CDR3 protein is CASSTLRTDTQYF. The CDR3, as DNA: TGTGCCAGCAGCACTCTCCGGACAGATACGCAGTATTTT.

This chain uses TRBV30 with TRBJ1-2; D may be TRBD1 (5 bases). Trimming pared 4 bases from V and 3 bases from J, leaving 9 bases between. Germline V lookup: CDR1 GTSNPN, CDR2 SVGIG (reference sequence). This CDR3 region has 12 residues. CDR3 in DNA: TGTGCCTGGAACCCGGGGGACTATGGCTACACCTTC. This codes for CAWNPGDYGYTF.

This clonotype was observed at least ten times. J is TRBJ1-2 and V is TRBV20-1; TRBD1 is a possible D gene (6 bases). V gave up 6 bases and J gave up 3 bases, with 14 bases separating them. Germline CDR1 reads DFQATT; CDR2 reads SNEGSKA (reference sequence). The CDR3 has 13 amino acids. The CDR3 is CSAKDRFYYGYTF. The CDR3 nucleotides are TGCAGTGCCAAGGACAGATTTTACTATGGCTACACCTTC.

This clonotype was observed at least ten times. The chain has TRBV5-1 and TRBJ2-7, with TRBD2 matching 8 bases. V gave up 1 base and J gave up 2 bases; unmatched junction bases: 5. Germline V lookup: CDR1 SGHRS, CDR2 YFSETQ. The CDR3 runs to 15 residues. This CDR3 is CASSLSTSGTYEQYF. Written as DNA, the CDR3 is TGCGCCAGCAGCTTGTCCACTAGCGGAACCTACGAGCAGTACTTC.

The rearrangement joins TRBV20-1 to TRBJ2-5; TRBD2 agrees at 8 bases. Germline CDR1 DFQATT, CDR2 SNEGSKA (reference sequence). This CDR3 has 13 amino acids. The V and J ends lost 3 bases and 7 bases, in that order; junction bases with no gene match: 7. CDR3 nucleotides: TGCAGTGCTAGCATCCGGGAGGGGGGGACCCAGTACTTC. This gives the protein CSASIREGGTQYF.

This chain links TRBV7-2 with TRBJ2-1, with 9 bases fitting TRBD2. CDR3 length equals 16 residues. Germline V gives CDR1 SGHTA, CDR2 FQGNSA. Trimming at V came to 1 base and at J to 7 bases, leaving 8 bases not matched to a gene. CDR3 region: CASSLVGRGGRNEQFF. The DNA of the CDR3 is TGTGCCAGCAGCTTAGTCGGGCGGGGGGGCCGGAATGAGCAGTTCTTC.

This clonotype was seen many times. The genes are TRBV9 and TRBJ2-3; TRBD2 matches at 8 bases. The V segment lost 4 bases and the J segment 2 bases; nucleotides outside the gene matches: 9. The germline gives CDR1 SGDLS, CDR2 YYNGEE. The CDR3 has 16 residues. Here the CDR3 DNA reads TGTGCCAGCAGCCAGACTCACGGGAGGGCCACAGATACGCAGTATTTT. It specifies CASSQTHGRATDTQYF.

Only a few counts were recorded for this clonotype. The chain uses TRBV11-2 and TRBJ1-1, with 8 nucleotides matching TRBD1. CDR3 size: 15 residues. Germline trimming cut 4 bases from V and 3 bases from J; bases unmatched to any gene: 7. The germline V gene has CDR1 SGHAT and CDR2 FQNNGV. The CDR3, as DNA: TGTGCCAGCAGCTCCGGGGGCAGGGGGCACACTGAAGCTTTCTTT. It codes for CASSSGGRGHTEAFF.